A single sample gave rise to the 10 T cell receptor beta chains below, sequenced in a study of blood T cell repertoires in COVID-19. Profiling relied on immunoSEQ multiplex PCR, and the TCRdb table lists in-frame clones only, not all of them. The table lists a few hundred thousand clones, roughly 88% of them singletons. Sequenced material: peripheral blood. The receptors shown here come from a man between 18 and 29 years old with active or convalescent COVID-19.

This clone was recorded a few times. This chain joins TRBV6-5 and TRBJ1-3; D remains unclear. V was trimmed by 2 bases and J by 0 bases, leaving 8 bases between them. This CDR3 is built from 15 residues. The germline V gene has CDR1 MNHEY and CDR2 SVGAGI. The CDR3 reads CASSYGRFSGNTIYF. The CDR3 nucleotides are TGTGCCAGCAGTTACGGGAGGTTCTCTGGAAACACCATATATTTT.

The V call is TRBV14, the J call TRBJ2-2, with D uncertain. V dropped 4 bases and J dropped 4 bases, with 4 bases sitting between them. This CDR3 is 12 amino acids long. Germline V gives CDR1 SGHDN, CDR2 FVKESK. This CDR3 is CASSPVTGELFF. Here the CDR3 DNA reads TGTGCCAGCAGCCCGGTCACCGGGGAGCTGTTTTTT.

The chain employs TRBV6-2 or TRBV6-3 and TRBJ1-2; D uncertain. In germline, CDR1 is MNHEY, CDR2 SVGEGT. This CDR3 region has 12 residues. The V end was cut by 2 bases, the J end by 8 bases, with 9 bases between. In nucleotides, the CDR3 is TGTGCCAGCAGTTACGTTGGGAGAGGCTACACCTTC. It specifies CASSYVGRGYTF.

This rearrangement joins TRBV5-1 to TRBJ2-3; D is ambiguous. V was clipped by 0 bases and J by 0 bases, with 8 bases between them. CDR3 size: 15 residues. Looked up from germline, CDR1 is SGHRS and CDR2 is YFSETQ. For the CDR3, the DNA is TGCGCCAGCAGCTTGGACCGGTCTAGCACAGATACGCAGTATTTT. Translated: CASSLDRSSTDTQYF.

V and J are TRBV27 and TRBJ1-6; unclear D gene. Deletions cut 3 bases from V and 11 bases from J, with 14 bases between. The CDR3 has 14 amino acids. The germline V gene encodes CDR1 MNHEY and CDR2 SMNVEV (reference sequence). In DNA, the CDR3 is TGTGCCAGCAGTTTTCAGGCGCTGGTTGCACCCCTCCACTTT. This codes for CASSFQALVAPLHF.

This chain links TRBV3-1 (or the pseudogene TRBV3-2) with TRBJ2-3; 12 bases agree with TRBD2. V was pared by 2 bases and J by 5 bases, with 8 bases of the junction left unmatched. The germline V gene encodes CDR1 LGHDT and CDR2 YNNKEL (reference sequence). The CDR3 is 17 amino acids. For the CDR3, the DNA is TGTGCCAGCAGCCAAATAACGACTAGCGGGGGATTAGATACGCAGTATTTT. Its translation: CASSQITTSGGLDTQYF.

Regarding this clone: Other DNA sequences in the sample encode the same CDR3. This chain links TRBV28 with TRBJ2-7; D is undetermined. The V end was cut by 5 bases, the J end by 0 bases, with 5 bases between. Germline assignment: CDR1 MDHEN and CDR2 SYDVKM. This CDR3 is 12 amino acids long. The CDR3 region has the DNA TGTGCCAGCAGTCTCAGCTCCTACGAGCAGTACTTC. This gives the protein CASSLSSYEQYF.

The chain couples TRBV5-4 to TRBJ2-1; 9 nucleotides line up with TRBD2. Germline V CDR1 and CDR2: SGHNT, YYREEE (reference sequence). The V gene end was trimmed by 1 base and the J gene end by 5 bases; junction bases not matched to a gene: 4. This CDR3 has 15 amino acids. The CDR3 nucleotides are TGTGCCAGCAGCTTGACGACTAGCGGCCACAATGAGCAGTTCTTC. This codes for CASSLTTSGHNEQFF. The entire variable domain, with the rest obtained from reference TRBV5-4 and TRBJ2-1, is as follows: ETGVTQSPTHLIKTRGQQVTLRCSSQSGHNTVSWYQQALGQGPQFIFQYYREEENGRGNFPPRFSGLQFPNYSSELNVNALELDDSALYLCASSLTTSGHNEQFFGPGTRLTVL.

This clone was found once. The chain carries TRBV5-1 and TRBJ1-6; 9 bases align to TRBD1. Germline trimming cut 4 bases from V and 2 bases from J; bases unmatched to any gene: 4. The CDR3 has 16 residues. Germline lookup yields CDR1 SGHRS and CDR2 YFSETQ. The CDR3 DNA sequence: TGCGCCAGCAGCCTTGGGACAGGGACCTATAATTCACCCCTCCACTTT. Amino acid sequence: CASSLGTGTYNSPLHF.

The gene calls are TRBV29-1 and TRBJ1-5; D perhaps matches TRBD1 (5 bases). V was shortened by 4 bases and J by 4 bases, with 14 bases between the two germline ends. Germline V gives CDR1 SQVTM, CDR2 ANQGSEA. The CDR3 spans 14 residues. In DNA, the CDR3 is TGCAGCGTTGCAGTCAAGGGGCGAAATCAGCCCCAGCATTTT. Amino acid sequence: CSVAVKGRNQPQHF.